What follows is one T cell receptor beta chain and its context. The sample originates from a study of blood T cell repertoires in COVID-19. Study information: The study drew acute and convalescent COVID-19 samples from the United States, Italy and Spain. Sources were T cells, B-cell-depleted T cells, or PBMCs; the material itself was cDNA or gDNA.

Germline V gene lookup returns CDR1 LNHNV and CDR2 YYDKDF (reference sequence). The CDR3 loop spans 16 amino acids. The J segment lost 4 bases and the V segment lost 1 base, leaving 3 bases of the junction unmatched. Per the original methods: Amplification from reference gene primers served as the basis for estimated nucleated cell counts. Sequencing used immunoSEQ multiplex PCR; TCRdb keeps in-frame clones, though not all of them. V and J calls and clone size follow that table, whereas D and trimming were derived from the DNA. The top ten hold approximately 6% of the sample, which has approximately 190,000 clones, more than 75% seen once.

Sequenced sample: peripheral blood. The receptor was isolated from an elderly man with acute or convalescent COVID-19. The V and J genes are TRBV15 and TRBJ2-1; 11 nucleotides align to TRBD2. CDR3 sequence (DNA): TGTGCCACCAGCAGAGGGGGACTAGCGGCGTACAATGAGCAGTTCTTC. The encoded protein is CATSRGGLAAYNEQFF.